The clone carrying this TCR beta chain was seen a few times. What it binds is unknown. The authors extracted RNA and reverse transcribed it into cDNA as the sequencing template. The method was immunoSEQ multiplex PCR; TCRdb's version includes in-frame clones alone and lacks a portion of them. Of about 97,000 clones in the sample, 41% were seen once. This sample is drawn from a study of CD8+ T cells in alopecia areata. Overall study results and limits: The study found TCR sharing across patients less clear than in mice, possibly for HLA reasons. Resident alphabeta T cells of normal skin are also sequenced in scalp samples.

Germline V gives CDR1 SGHTA, CDR2 FQGNSA. The ends were cut back, 6 bases at V and 4 bases at J, with 17 bases in the middle. The CDR3 has 15 residues. The specimen sequenced was CD4+ T cells sorted from blood. The sequence was obtained from a human donor with alopecia areata. The genes are TRBV7-2 and TRBJ2-3, with D unclear. In DNA form, the CDR3 reads TGTGCCAGCAGTCCCCGGCCCGACTGGCCAGATACGCAGTATTTT. The encoded protein is CASSPRPDWPDTQYF.